The rows below give T cell receptor beta chains drawn from one sample of a study of T cell changes during pregnancy in multiple sclerosis. Profiled with immunoSEQ multiplex PCR; TCRdb holds only in-frame clones, not every one. Found here are around 31,000 clones, 90% of them singletons; the top ten hold approximately 4.7%. Sequenced material: CD8+ T cells from peripheral blood mononuclear cells, taken in the second trimester of pregnancy. Receptor source: a female donor with multiple sclerosis, enrolled in a pregnancy study. The CDR3 runs from the conserved cysteine through the conserved F or W. D genes are given only for firm matches. For some rows the clone size is stated as once, few or many, or as a class when expanded; others skip it.

d_gene,v_gene,j_gene,abundance,CDR3nt,CDR3aa
TRBD2,TRBV5-6,TRBJ2-3,-,TGTGCCAGCAGCTTGGGGGGTAGCGGGAGTCGCACAGATACGCAGTATTTT,CASSLGGSGSRTDTQYF
TRBD1,TRBV27,TRBJ2-2,-,TGTGCCAGCAGGGGGTTAATGGGACAGGGGATCGGGGAGCTGTTTTTT,CASRGLMGQGIGELFF
TRBD1,TRBV5-5,TRBJ1-4,-,TGTGCCAGCAGCTTAGGACAGGGGAAGAATGAAAAACTGTTTTTT,CASSLGQGKNEKLFF
-,TRBV4-1,TRBJ2-7,-,TGCGCCAGCAGCCAAGATTGGCAGCGCCTGTACTTC,CASSQDWQRLYF
-,TRBV6-1,TRBJ2-7,-,TGTGCCAGCAGTGCAGACAGCTACGAGCAGTACTTC,CASSADSYEQYF
-,TRBV5-6,TRBJ1-3,-,TGTGCCAGCAGCCCCACCGGACAGTACTCTGGAAACACCATATATTTT,CASSPTGQYSGNTIYF
-,TRBV13,TRBJ1-1,-,TGTGCCAGCAGCCCGAACGGGGGGGTAGCACTGAAGCTTGAAGCTTTCTTT,CASSPNGGVALKLEAFF
-,TRBV25-1,TRBJ2-1,-,TGTGCCAGCAGTGAATGGGAGGAGAATGAGCAGTTCTTC,CASSEWEENEQFF
-,TRBV7-2,TRBJ2-7,once,TGTGCCAGCAGCCCTGCGGGGCCCTACGAGCAGTACTTC,CASSPAGPYEQYF
TRBD1,TRBV7-9,TRBJ1-3,-,TGTGCCAGCAGCGGTAACAGGGGATCGGGAAACACCATATATTTT,CASSGNRGSGNTIYF
TRBD2,TRBV9,TRBJ2-7,once,TGTGCCAGCAGCGTCGCTAGCGGCTCCTACGAGCAGTACTTC,CASSVASGSYEQYF
-,TRBV28,TRBJ2-7,-,TGTGCCAGCAGTTTAGCGGGTACCTACGAGCAGTACTTC,CASSLAGTYEQYF
TRBD1,TRBV10-1,TRBJ2-7,-,TGCGCCAGCAGTGAGGAAGGGACAGGCAACGAGCAGTACTTC,CASSEEGTGNEQYF
TRBD2,TRBV13,TRBJ2-7,-,TGTGCCAGCACCAAGGGCGGGAGTCCCTACGAGCAGTACTTC,CASTKGGSPYEQYF
-,TRBV28,TRBJ1-2,-,TGTGCCAGCAGTTTATGGAAACAGGGTTATGGCTACACCTTC,CASSLWKQGYGYTF
-,TRBV9,TRBJ1-1,-,TGTGCCAGCAGCGTAGGGTCAGGTTGGACTGAAGCTTTCTTT,CASSVGSGWTEAFF
TRBD1,TRBV11-2,TRBJ1-4,-,TGTGCCAGCAGCGTAAACAGGGGAGTGGGCGAAAAACTGTTTTTT,CASSVNRGVGEKLFF
TRBD1,TRBV7-9,TRBJ1-1,-,TGTGCCAGCAACCTGCAGGGGGCTGACACTGAAGCTTTCTTT,CASNLQGADTEAFF
TRBD2,TRBV18,TRBJ2-3,-,TGTGCCAGCTCACCCCTTGAGCGGGAGGGCCTCGGTACGCAGTATTTT,CASSPLEREGLGTQYF
-,TRBV9,TRBJ1-2,once,TGTGCCAGCAGCGTAGACGGCAGGGGAACAACTAACTATGGCTACACCTTC,CASSVDGRGTTNYGYTF
-,TRBV6-1,TRBJ2-7,once,TGTGCCAGCAGTGAAGACGGCGGGACCTCCTACGAGCAGTACTTC,CASSEDGGTSYEQYF